The source of this T cell receptor beta chain is a study of T cell repertoires in cytomegalovirus infection. Study at large: Based on public TCR beta signatures, there were indications of CMV infection and of a matching HLA type. General study findings and limits: Frequencies of public TCR beta families were cumulated, and this identified carriers of CMV plus the relevant HLA. HLA-C-restricted CMV clonotypes gave the most frequent clonotype in two of eight donors.

Notes on this clonotype: Its matching antigen is unknown.

One entry per CDR3 protein results from TCRdb running MiXCR on the reads. This table has about 160,000 distinct CDR3 sequences, roughly 17% appearing once. V shed 5 bases and J shed 4 bases, with 11 bases lying between them. Per germline, CDR1 LNHNV and CDR2 YYDKDF (reference sequence). The CDR3 is 13 residues long. The TCR originated in a human donor in good health (CMV status not recorded). Some clones in this sample may be carry-over from other donors' samples. What was sequenced was CD8+ T cells from PBMCs. This chain uses TRBV15 with TRBJ2-5, with D possibly matching TRBD2 (5 bases). CDR3: CATSEGGRETQYF. CDR3 DNA sequence: TGTGCCACCAGCGAGGGCGGGCGAGAGACCCAGTACTTC. Full variable domain (remainder filled in from reference TRBV15 and TRBJ2-5): DAMVIQNPRYQVTQFGKPVTLSCSQTLNHNVMYWYQQKSSQAPKLLFHYYDKDFNNEADTPDNFQSRRPNTSFCFLDIRSPGLGDTAMYLCATSEGGRETQYFGPGTRLLVL.